This T cell receptor (beta chain) was sequenced in a study of cytomegalovirus exposure and HLA in healthy donors. This clone was found once. The antigen remains unidentified. The CDR3 runs 16 residues. Germline values: CDR1 SNHLY, CDR2 FYNNEI. Trimming removed 3 bases from V and 4 bases from J; junction bases left unmatched: 11. Both 60 Vbeta primers and 13 Jbeta primers went into the PCR. Measured with immunoSEQ multiplex PCR; TCRdb has only the in-frame clones, and not every one. Seen here are some 130,000 clones, around 77% observed once, and the top ten hold under 5.5%. General observations from the study: In the analysis, some V segments, TRBV6-2 and TRBV6-3 included, were excluded as indistinguishable. In a later analysis, an Asian-associated ancestry cluster reportedly showed fewer N-insertions than the approximately 670-donor mean. The authors later found TCR association rates varying by HLA locus, with DRB1 most and HLA-C fewest.

The sequence derives from a man younger than 40 in good health. The sequenced material came from PBMCs. The V gene is TRBV2, the J gene TRBJ1-2, with 7 bases fitting TRBD1. CDR3 amino acids: CASSETRIQGSYGYTF. CDR3 bases: TGTGCCAGCAGTGAGACCAGAATACAGGGGTCCTATGGCTACACCTTC.